This T cell receptor (beta chain) was obtained from a study of massively parallel sequencing of T cell beta chains (dated by TCRdb to the late 2000s). Regarding the complete study: Using 5'-RACE, Illumina short-read sequencing and a dedicated short-read assembly strategy, the study profiled the diversity of human TCR beta CDR3 in peripheral blood.

The V and J ends are trimmed by 0 bases and 0 bases, leaving 11 bases between them. Its CDR3 holds 16 amino acids, cysteine through phenylalanine. Only the CDR3 part of the read is kept: 48 bases, read in frame from the first base. The germline V gene supplies CDR1 SGHDN and CDR2 FVKESK. What the study reported, not specific to this receptor: Preferential PCR amplification of some TRBV and TRBJ sequences may have skewed the reported gene usage frequencies. A single sequence read was the only support for most clonotypes (about 60% of the roughly 35,000), which could in principle inflate the apparent diversity. TRBV usage was found to range from around 0.01% for TRBV17 to 24.6% for TRBV20-1, and TRBJ usage was found to range from around 1.6% for TRBJ2-6 to around 16% for TRBJ2-1. Only about 23,000 (around 70%) of the clonotypes could be assigned a unique TRBV gene. Within the 31,000 or so distinct clonotypes, single-copy clonotypes accounted for around 69% of clonotypes but just 18.8% of assemblies. Since the RNA was pooled from many donors, the results show population-average clonotype abundance and not the repertoire of any individual. CDR3 beta lengths ranging from 21 to 81 nucleotides were observed, with a peak at 45 nucleotides. In subsampling, clonotype counts increased linearly with read number, which indicated that sequencing depth was far from saturation.

Sequencing instrument: Illumina Genome Analyzer II. Two rounds of nested PCR with TRBC1/TRBC2-specific primers produced a RACE product of about 520 bp, and the RACE product was then gel-purified. First-strand cDNA was made with a TRBC-specific primer plus a template-switching oligonucleotide, which provided a 5' anchor for RACE. Because the RACE amplicon was too long to sequence directly with short reads, the RACE amplicon was concatemerized by ligation and then sheared by sonication. PAGE was used to isolate a size fraction of 100 to 300 bp, and that fraction then underwent shotgun sequencing on the Illumina platform. In separate sequencing runs on an Illumina GAII, 18.8 million 36-nt reads and 21.7 million 50-nt single-end reads were generated. In the authors' own workflow: The pooled 40,582,229 reads were assembled with iSSAKE using parameters -m 15, -o 2 and -r 0.7. De novo CDR3 beta assemblies were seeded by reads aligning to the ends of Ensembl TRBV gene predictions that carried unmatched junctional bases. Rather than raw read depth, the number of matching assembled contigs was used to estimate clonotype abundance. Of the assembled clonotypes, about 2,100 (around 6%) were found to have in-frame stop codons and were removed, so that approximately 35,000 productive clonotypes were retained. Of the 288 unique TCR sequences obtained by Sanger sequencing of cloned RACE products, around 70% were also present in the Illumina assembly. TCRdb reran the public reads through fastp at Q25 and MiXCR, keeping productive beta chains. Duplicate CDR3 protein sequences are folded into a single record with the most common DNA and genes. The V and J calls, along with clone size, are taken from TCRdb and not from the paper's own processing. The sample profile shows some 4,000 distinct CDR3 sequences; 35% to 40% of them were found once. Of the sample, roughly 3% is held by the ten largest clones.

This clonotype occurred a few times. Its binding antigen is unknown. No base qualities exist here, and no much larger clone lies one base off it. The donor pool comprised under 500 males and over 150 females, all aged 18 to 40 years. Peripheral leukocyte polyA+ RNA was isolated from approximately 160 liters of pooled peripheral blood. A commercial mRNA preparation from normal human peripheral blood leukocytes, pooled from around 590 individuals, served as the starting material. This TCR was sampled from a pool of human donors in good health; the sample was commercial RNA pooled from many donors. Sequenced: commercial RNA from peripheral blood pooled from many donors. Recombination connected TRBV14 to TRBJ1-1, with the D gene not clear enough to name. The CDR3 sequence is CASSQDPGKLNTEAFF. The sequenced DNA: TGTGCCAGCAGCCAAGACCCCGGGAAACTGAACACTGAAGCTTTCTTT.